This T cell receptor (beta chain) was observed in a study of blood T cell repertoires in COVID-19. Overall study: Specimens from acute and convalescent COVID-19 originated in the United States, Italy and Spain. The analysed material was cDNA or gDNA that came from T cells, B-cell-depleted T cells, or PBMCs.

Germline-derived CDR1 and CDR2 are SQVTM and ANQGSEA. This CDR3 has 15 amino acids. Trimming at V came to 0 bases and at J to 5 bases, leaving 4 bases not matched to a gene. This table comes from immunoSEQ multiplex PCR, and its TCRdb copy is limited to in-frame clones, with some not included. The sample carries 200,000 to 300,000 clones, 86% recorded once. Sequencing was done on a sample of peripheral blood. This chain connects TRBV29-1 to TRBJ1-4; 9 positions match TRBD1. The TCR was taken from a man in his sixties with acute or convalescent COVID-19. The CDR3 bases are TGCAGCGTTGAAGATTTCGACAGGGGGAATGAAAAACTGTTTTTT. Its translation: CSVEDFDRGNEKLFF.